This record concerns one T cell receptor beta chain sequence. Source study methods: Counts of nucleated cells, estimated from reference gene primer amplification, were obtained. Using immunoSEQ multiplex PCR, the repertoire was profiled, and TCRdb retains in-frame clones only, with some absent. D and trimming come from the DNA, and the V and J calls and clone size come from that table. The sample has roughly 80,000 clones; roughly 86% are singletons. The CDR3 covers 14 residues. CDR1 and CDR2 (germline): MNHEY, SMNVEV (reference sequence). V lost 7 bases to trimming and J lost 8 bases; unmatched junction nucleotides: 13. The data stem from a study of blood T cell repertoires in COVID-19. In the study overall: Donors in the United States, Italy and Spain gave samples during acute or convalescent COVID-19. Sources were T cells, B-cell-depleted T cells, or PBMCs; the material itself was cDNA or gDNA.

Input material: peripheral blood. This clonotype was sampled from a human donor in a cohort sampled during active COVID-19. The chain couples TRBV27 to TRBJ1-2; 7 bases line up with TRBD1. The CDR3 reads CASIEKTGVGGYTF. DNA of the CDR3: TGTGCCAGCATCGAAAAAACAGGGGTCGGGGGCTACACCTTC.